The T cell receptor beta chain under discussion was sequenced for a study of T cell changes during pregnancy in multiple sclerosis. Libraries were prepared by immunoSEQ multiplex PCR; TCRdb keeps only in-frame clonotypes and omits some of them. The sample lists 85,000 to 130,000 clones, about 94% occurring once. This clone was counted a few times. V lost 6 bases, J lost 0 bases, and 11 bases lay in between. This CDR3 has 14 amino acids. Germline assignment: CDR1 MGHRA and CDR2 YSYEKL. The clonotype comes from a female donor with multiple sclerosis, enrolled in a pregnancy study. The chain links TRBV4-1 to TRBJ1-1; D gene uncertain. The sequencing used peripheral blood, collected before pregnancy. This CDR3 is CASRGLLLNTEAFF. The CDR3 nucleotides read TGCGCCAGCAGGGGCCTTCTTTTGAACACTGAAGCTTTCTTT.